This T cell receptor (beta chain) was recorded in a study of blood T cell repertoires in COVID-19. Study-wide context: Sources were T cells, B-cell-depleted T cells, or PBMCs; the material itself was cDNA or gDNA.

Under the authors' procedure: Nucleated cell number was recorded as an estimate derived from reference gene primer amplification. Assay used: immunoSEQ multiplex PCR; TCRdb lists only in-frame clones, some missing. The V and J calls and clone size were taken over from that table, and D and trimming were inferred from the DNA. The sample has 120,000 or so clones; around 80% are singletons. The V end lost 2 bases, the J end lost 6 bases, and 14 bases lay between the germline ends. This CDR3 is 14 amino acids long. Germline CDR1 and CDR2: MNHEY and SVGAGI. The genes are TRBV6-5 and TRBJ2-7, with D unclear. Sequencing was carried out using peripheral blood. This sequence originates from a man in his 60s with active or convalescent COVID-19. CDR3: CASSYGSVTGEQYF. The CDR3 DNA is TGTGCCAGCAGTTACGGTTCGGTCACCGGCGAGCAGTACTTC.